This T cell receptor beta chain was identified during a study of T cell changes during pregnancy in multiple sclerosis. Generated by immunoSEQ multiplex PCR, the TCRdb table keeps only in-frame clones and is missing some. The data show tens of thousands of clones, around 90% seen once. CDR1 and CDR2 (germline): KGHSH, LQKENI. This CDR3 comprises 14 residues. The junction had 3 bases not matched to a gene; V was cut back by 4 bases and J by 2 bases. The chain combines TRBV18 with TRBJ2-3; 7 bases are a match to TRBD1. The sequenced sample was CD4+ T cells from peripheral blood mononuclear cells, obtained in the second trimester of pregnancy. The TCR sequence derives from a female donor with multiple sclerosis, enrolled in a pregnancy study. The CDR3 here is CASSLRGYTDTQYF. The DNA of the CDR3 is TGTGCCAGCTCACTCAGGGGGTACACAGATACGCAGTATTTT.